These 31 T cell receptor beta chains share one sample of origin, sequenced in a study of Graves' ophthalmopathy and Graves' hyperthyroidism. RNA transcripts served as template for amplifying TCR beta CDR3 sequences. HTBI primers were employed in first-round RT-PCR, then a second-round multiplex PCR followed. MiXCR, run by TCRdb on the multiplex PCR reads, gives a single entry per CDR3 protein. The profile shows about 740,000 distinct CDR3 sequences, 35% to 50% of them singletons. Source material: peripheral blood. All receptors derive from an adult man with Graves' ophthalmopathy.

CDR3 sequence reads: CSVEARGELFF. Here the CDR3 DNA reads TGCAGCGTTGAGGCGAGGGGGGAACTGTTTTTT. The chain combines TRBV29-1 with TRBJ1-4, with D perhaps matching TRBD1 (6 bases). Trimming took off 3 bases at V and 12 bases at J, with 11 bases between the two ends. The CDR3 extends over 11 amino acids. Per the germline V gene, CDR1 is SQVTM and CDR2 is ANQGSEA. Supplemented by reference TRBV29-1 and TRBJ1-4, the full variable domain reads SAVISQKPSRDICQRGTSLTIQCQVDSQVTMMFWYRQQPGQSLTLIATANQGSEATYESGFVIDKFPISRPNLTFSTLTVSNMSPEDSSIYLCSVEARGELFFGSGTQLSVL.

This clonotype was seen a single time. This chain uses TRBV7-9 with TRBJ1-2; a weak D match, TRBD1 (6 bases). The CDR3 totals 17 residues. Germline lookup yields CDR1 SEHNR and CDR2 FQNEAQ (reference sequence). V gave up 7 bases and J gave up 8 bases, with 29 bases separating them. As DNA, the CDR3 is TGTGCCAGCATCCAAGCAACCAGGGGCGCGGGGGATGGGGGCTACACCTTC. As protein: CASIQATRGAGDGGYTF.

The chain links TRBV20-1 to TRBJ2-5; D is unresolved. Germline lookup yields CDR1 DFQATT and CDR2 SNEGSKA (reference sequence). This CDR3 contains 11 residues. With 5 bases removed from V and 5 bases from J, the gap between germline ends came to 9 bases. CDR3 region: CSAPRMETQYF. CDR3 nucleotides: TGCAGTGCTCCACGCATGGAGACCCAGTACTTC.

The rearrangement uses TRBV25-1 and TRBJ2-2; D call uncertain. Trimming removed 3 bases at V and 3 bases at J, with 8 bases between. Germline loops: CDR1 MGHDK, CDR2 SYGVNS. CDR3 size: 14 residues. CDR3 DNA: TGTGCCAGCAGTGAGGTTCTCGACACCGGGGAGCTGTTTTTT. As protein: CASSEVLDTGELFF.

The chain carries TRBV25-1 and TRBJ1-2; unclear D gene. Germline CDR1 reads MGHDK; CDR2 reads SYGVNS. CDR3 length: 13 residues. Trimming took 6 bases from V and 3 from J, leaving 11 bases between them. CDR3 protein: CASSVPGYYGYTF. CDR3 nucleotides: TGTGCCAGCAGCGTACCGGGGTACTATGGCTACACCTTC.

This clonotype was detected many times. This may arise from a read error, as a much more abundant clone is one base away. CDR3 sequence: CSVEPGSGYTF. CDR3 coding DNA: TGCAGCGTTGAACCGGGGTCTGGCTACACCTTC. The chain is built from TRBV29-1 and TRBJ1-2; unclear D gene. Deletions cut 2 bases from V and 7 bases from J, with 8 bases between. The CDR3 spans 11 residues. CDR1 and CDR2 from the germline V gene are SQVTM and ANQGSEA.

This clonotype occurred many times. The chain is built from TRBV7-6 and TRBJ1-1; D is ambiguous. This CDR3 region has 15 residues. The ends were cut back, 1 base at V and 0 bases at J, with 9 bases in the middle. Germline V lookup: CDR1 SGHVS, CDR2 FNYEAQ. The CDR3 DNA reads TGTGCCAGCAGCTTAGTTCCAGGACTGAACACTGAAGCTTTCTTT. It specifies CASSLVPGLNTEAFF.

There are many counts of this clonotype. The chain recombines TRBV7-9 with TRBJ1-1, with D hard to call. Deletions cut 5 bases from V and 2 bases from J, with 6 bases between. Germline-derived CDR1 and CDR2 are SEHNR and FQNEAQ (reference sequence). This CDR3 has 12 residues. This CDR3 is CASSPYNTEAFF. The CDR3 nucleotides are TGTGCCAGCAGCCCCTATAACACTGAAGCTTTCTTT.

A few counts support this clonotype. CDR3 nucleotides: TGTGCCAGCAGCTATACTCGCACCGGGGAGCTGTTTTTT. As protein: CASSYTRTGELFF. The V call is TRBV25-1, the J call TRBJ2-2; D is unclear. Per germline, CDR1 MGHDK and CDR2 SYGVNS. CDR3 size: 13 residues. Trimming pared 6 bases from V and 4 bases from J, leaving 9 bases between.

The J gene is TRBJ1-4, the V gene TRBV7-2, with 11 bases lining up with TRBD1. Germline loops: CDR1 SGHTA, CDR2 FQGNSA. The CDR3 runs to 15 residues. The V and J ends lost 5 bases and 7 bases, in that order; junction bases with no gene match: 6. CDR3 loop: CASSQMDRGREKLFF. Written as DNA, the CDR3 is TGTGCCAGCAGCCAGATGGACAGGGGGCGTGAAAAACTGTTTTTT.

This sequence joins TRBV20-1 and TRBJ2-5; 11 nucleotides match TRBD2. J was trimmed by 0 bases and V by 1 base; bases with no gene match: 7. CDR1 and CDR2 (germline): DFQATT, SNEGSKA (reference sequence). CDR3 size: 17 residues. CDR3: CSARVETSGTNQETQYF. CDR3 DNA sequence: TGCAGTGCTAGAGTGGAGACTAGCGGGACCAACCAAGAGACCCAGTACTTC.

This clonotype was counted ten times or more. The genes are TRBV29-1 and TRBJ1-6; TRBD1 agrees at 9 bases. The CDR3 consists of 14 residues. V lost 7 bases, J lost 5 bases, and 6 bases stayed unmatched. CDR1 is SQVTM, CDR2 ANQGSEA, per germline. CDR3 residues: CSARQGGNNSPLHF. CDR3 in DNA: TGCAGCGCTCGACAGGGGGGTAATAATTCACCCCTCCACTTT.

The table lists this clonotype with a count of one. This chain connects TRBV5-1 to TRBJ2-1, with no clear D. The CDR3 runs to 13 residues. Germline CDR1 SGHRS, CDR2 YFSETQ. Trimming removed 0 bases from V and 6 bases from J, with 7 bases in between. The CDR3 here is CASSLVGFNEQFF. CDR3 nucleotides: TGCGCCAGCAGCTTGGTGGGGTTCAATGAGCAGTTCTTC.

The V call is TRBV12-3 or TRBV12-4, the J call TRBJ1-2; D perhaps matches TRBD1 (5 bases). Trimming pared 2 bases from V and 4 bases from J, leaving 11 bases between. CDR3 length: 14 amino acids. This CDR3 reads CASSLKQGPYGYTF. In DNA form, the CDR3 reads TGTGCCAGCAGTTTAAAGCAGGGACCCTATGGCTACACCTTC.

As to this clonotype: Mismatch with germline at one junction end may stem from a read error. This chain links TRBV19 with TRBJ2-7, with a possible D match to TRBD1 (6 bases). The germline V gene encodes CDR1 LNHDA and CDR2 SQIVND (reference sequence). CDR3 length: 15 residues. The CDR3 region is CASSPFQGRRNGQCF. CDR3 coding DNA: TGTGCCAGTAGTCCCTTCCAGGGGAGAAGGAACGGGCAGTGCTTC.

This clonotype was observed at least ten times. The chain has TRBV2 and TRBJ2-7; 11 bases map to TRBD1. This CDR3 is 13 amino acids long. J gave up 4 bases and V 10 bases, and 6 bases lay outside the gene matches. CDR1 SNHLY and CDR2 FYNNEI come from the germline V gene. In DNA, the CDR3 is TGTGCCACCGAGGACAGGGGGCAGTACGAGCAGTACTTC. It translates to CATEDRGQYEQYF.

This clonotype was found many times. The DNA of the CDR3 is TGTGCCACCTTCAAATACGAGCAGTACTTC. Its translation: CATFKYEQYF. This rearrangement joins TRBV19 to TRBJ2-7; D is undetermined. In germline, CDR1 is LNHDA, CDR2 SQIVND (reference sequence). This CDR3 has 10 residues. V shed 10 bases and J shed 4 bases, with 8 bases lying between them.

This clonotype came up a few times. The chain uses TRBV20-1 and TRBJ2-7; no reliable D call. The germline V and J ends were trimmed by 3 bases and 3 bases, with 9 bases remaining between them. This CDR3 comprises 12 residues. Germline values: CDR1 DFQATT, CDR2 SNEGSKA (reference sequence). The CDR3 DNA follows: TGCAGTGCTAGGGCCCCGGGCTACGAGCAGTACTTC. It is translated as CSARAPGYEQYF.

As regards this clonotype: A read error may explain this, as a much larger clone is one base away. Likely a read error: the CDR3 ends without its conserved phenylalanine or tryptophan. The V call is TRBV15, the J call TRBJ1-5, with TRBD1 matching over 8 bases. J gave up 7 bases and V 0 bases, and 20 bases lay outside the gene matches. CDR1 is LNHNV, CDR2 YYDKDF, per germline (reference sequence). The CDR3 runs 20 residues. CDR3 residues: CATSRDPPETGALRVQPQHL. CDR3 coding DNA: TGTGCCACCAGCAGAGATCCACCGGAGACAGGGGCCTTAAGGGTCCAGCCCCAGCATCTT.

The chain employs TRBV5-1 and TRBJ2-7; a weak D match, TRBD1 (6 bases). This CDR3 region has 13 residues. Per germline, CDR1 SGHRS and CDR2 YFSETQ. V was pared by 2 bases and J by 5 bases, with 11 bases between. The CDR3 here is CASSLTGTHEQYF. The CDR3 DNA sequence: TGCGCCAGCAGCTTAACAGGGACCCACGAGCAGTACTTC.

On this clonotype: This may come from a read error, since a much larger clone is one base off. V usage is TRBV29-1 and J usage is TRBJ2-7, with D possibly TRBD1 on 6 matching bases. The CDR3 is 14 amino acids. The germline gives CDR1 SQVTM, CDR2 ANQGSEA. The CDR3 region is CSVEQGWGSYEQHF. The CDR3 region has the DNA TGCAGCGTGGAACAGGGATGGGGCTCCTACGAGCAGCACTTC.

This chain connects TRBV10-3 to TRBJ1-5, with unresolved D. The CDR3 sequence is 11 residues long. Germline V CDR1 and CDR2: ENHRY, SYGVKD. V was cut by 6 bases and J by 6 bases, with 6 bases left in between. CDR3 in amino acids: CAIRAGQPQHF. CDR3 nucleotide sequence: TGTGCCATCAGGGCGGGTCAGCCCCAGCATTTT.

As for this clonotype: A much more abundant neighbour one base away suggests this may be a read error. This chain links TRBV7-8 with TRBJ1-2, with a weak D call TRBD1 (6 bases). The V gene's germline CDR1 is SGHVS and CDR2 FQNEAQ. The CDR3 has 17 residues. V dropped 2 bases and J dropped 5 bases, with 21 bases sitting between them. This chain's CDR3 is CASSLIAGGGRDYGYTF. The CDR3 nucleotides read TGTGCCAGCAGCTTAATTGCTGGTGGGGGCAGGGATTATGGCTACACCTTC.

Of note for this clonotype: The junction does not match germline at one end; this may be a read error. V and J are TRBV7-9 and TRBJ2-5; no reliable D call. Per the germline V gene, CDR1 is SEHNR and CDR2 is FQNEAQ (reference sequence). The CDR3 length is 12 residues. CDR3 region: CASSRTQESQYF. In DNA, the CDR3 is TGTGCCAGCAGCCGAACTCAAGAGAGCCAGTACTTC.

Points on this clonotype: The CDR3 does not end in the conserved phenylalanine or tryptophan, so this is likely a read error. The DNA is omitted, as the CDR3 cannot be located on it reliably, and the CDR3 follows TCRdb's listing. This chain uses TRBV29-1 with TRBJ1-3. Germline V gene data show CDR1 as SQVTM and CDR2 as ANQGSEA. The length of the CDR3 is 10 amino acids, counting both ends. CDR3 loop: CSGALAGGRT.

Ten or more counts support this clonotype. This sequence joins TRBV20-1 and TRBJ2-5; TRBD1 or TRBD2 may be the D gene (6 bases each). Trimming pared 6 bases from V and 5 bases from J, leaving 13 bases between. The CDR3 runs to 12 residues. Germline V gene lookup returns CDR1 DFQATT and CDR2 SNEGSKA (reference sequence). CDR3 in amino acids: CSADEGGETQYF. The CDR3 DNA reads TGCAGTGCCGATGAAGGGGGGGAGACCCAGTACTTC.

The chain combines TRBV20-1 with TRBJ1-2, with 8 bases identical to TRBD1. The CDR3 is made up of 14 amino acids. In germline, CDR1 is DFQATT, CDR2 SNEGSKA (reference sequence). V shed 5 bases and J 3 bases; nucleotides not matched to a gene: 8. CDR3: CSAPRTGKDYGYTF. The CDR3 DNA sequence: TGCAGTGCTCCCCGGACAGGGAAGGACTATGGCTACACCTTC.

This clonotype occurred many times. The chain links TRBV20-1 to TRBJ1-5, with no clear D. Trimming removed 5 bases at V and 3 bases at J, with 11 bases between. The germline V gene encodes CDR1 DFQATT and CDR2 SNEGSKA (reference sequence). The CDR3 is 13 residues long. The CDR3 protein is CSACRAVNQPQHF. The CDR3 coding sequence is TGCAGTGCTTGTCGGGCTGTCAATCAGCCCCAGCATTTT.

This clonotype appeared once. The chain uses TRBV4-3 and TRBJ2-7, with TRBD2 matching over 10 bases. V lost 4 bases, J lost 1 base, and 4 bases stayed unmatched. The CDR3 has 15 amino acids. The germline gives CDR1 LGHNA, CDR2 YSLEER. The CDR3, as DNA: TGCGCCAGCAGCCTACTAGCGGGGATGTCCTACGAGCAGTACTTC. This encodes CASSLLAGMSYEQYF.

This rearrangement joins TRBV9 to TRBJ1-3; a possible D gene is TRBD1 (6 bases). Germline CDR1 and CDR2: SGDLS and YYNGEE. CDR3 length: 17 amino acids. Trimming left V 7 bases short and J 0 bases short, with 20 bases between. CDR3 DNA sequence: TGTGCCAGCTCTTACGGTAGGGACAAAGACTCTGGAAACACCATATATTTT. Translating it yields CASSYGRDKDSGNTIYF.

This clonotype was counted only a few times. V is TRBV11-2 and J is TRBJ2-7; maybe TRBD2 (6 bases). V lost 2 bases to trimming and J lost 6 bases, with 14 bases between them. There are 14 residues in the CDR3. Germline V gives CDR1 SGHAT, CDR2 FQNNGV. In DNA, the CDR3 is TGTGCCAGCAGCTTAAAGTGGGACGGGAGCGAGCAGTACTTC. Protein sequence: CASSLKWDGSEQYF.